The 25 T cell receptor beta chains below all came from one sample that was sequenced in a study of T cells after yellow fever vaccination. TCRdb re-analysed the 5' RACE reads in MiXCR, keeping a single row per CDR3 protein. Altogether 400,000 to 650,000 distinct CDR3 sequences are present, less than 25% being singletons, with the ten largest covering around 17%. The sequencing here drew on PBMCs, taken roughly 23 days after the first yellow fever vaccination. These receptors originate from a man between 18 and 35 years old who received the YFV17D yellow fever vaccine.

This chain connects TRBV3-1 to TRBJ2-1; 9 bases match TRBD2. J was trimmed by 9 bases and V by 0 bases; bases with no gene match: 12. The length of the CDR3 is 17 residues. Germline V gene sequence: CDR1 LGHDT, CDR2 YNNKEL (reference sequence). CDR3: CASSQDLFAGGPGEQFF. The CDR3 coding sequence is TGTGCCAGCAGCCAAGACTTGTTTGCGGGGGGGCCTGGTGAGCAGTTCTTC.

The chain carries TRBV4-3 and TRBJ2-7; 10 bases match TRBD2. Germline V gives CDR1 LGHNA, CDR2 YSLEER. The junction had 2 bases not matched to a gene; V was cut back by 0 bases and J by 0 bases. The CDR3 consists of 16 residues. CDR3 in amino acids: CASSQELAGSSYEQYF. In nucleotides, the CDR3 is TGCGCCAGCAGCCAAGAACTAGCGGGGAGCTCCTACGAGCAGTACTTC.

This chain joins TRBV6-1 and TRBJ2-6; D may be TRBD1 (6 bases). Germline V gene data show CDR1 as MNHNS and CDR2 as SASEGT. V was pared by 10 bases and J by 3 bases, with 16 bases between. The CDR3 sequence is 15 residues long. The CDR3 here is CATIRGFGGANVLTF. The CDR3 DNA reads as TGTGCCACCATCAGGGGTTTTGGTGGGGCCAACGTCCTGACTTTC.

This clonotype was seen a handful of times. V gene TRBV6-5 combines with J gene TRBJ2-2, with D maybe TRBD2 (6 bases). Germline V gene sequence: CDR1 MNHEY, CDR2 SVGAGI. The ends were cut back, 3 bases at V and 4 bases at J, with 12 bases in the middle. The CDR3 loop spans 15 amino acids. CDR3 in amino acids: CASSYPQGGTGELFF. The CDR3, as DNA: TGTGCCAGCAGTTATCCCCAGGGAGGCACCGGGGAGCTGTTTTTT.

Only a few counts were recorded for this clonotype. The junction departs from the called germline gene at one end, perhaps through a read error. V usage is TRBV11-2 and J usage is TRBJ2-4, with D perhaps matching TRBD2 (6 bases). This CDR3 is built from 14 residues. From germline, CDR1 is SGHAT and CDR2 FQNNGV. CDR3 amino acids: CASSLDGGADIQYF. CDR3 nucleotide sequence: TGTGCCAGCAGCCTAGATGGAGGGGCGGACATTCAGTACTTC.

The genes are TRBV12-3 or TRBV12-4 and TRBJ2-7, with 8 bases identical to TRBD2. Losses at the gene ends were 1 base for V and 0 bases for J; bases not matched to a gene: 8. This CDR3 region has 17 residues. The CDR3 DNA reads as TGTGCCAGCAGTTTAGGGTTTAGCGGGGCGAGCTCCTACGAGCAGTACTTC. It encodes CASSLGFSGASSYEQYF.

The chain is built from TRBV6-1 and TRBJ1-2, with D possibly matching TRBD1 (5 bases). V lost 6 bases, J lost 5 bases, and 19 bases lay in between. The CDR3 totals 15 residues. Germline assignment: CDR1 MNHNS and CDR2 SASEGT. CDR3 DNA: TGTGCCAGCAGCCTCGAGACAGCCAGGGCGTATGGCTACACCTTC. Translated: CASSLETARAYGYTF.

This clonotype was seen only a few times. The chain recombines TRBV2 with TRBJ1-4, with D perhaps TRBD1 (6 bases). V was shortened by 2 bases and J by 6 bases, with 13 bases between the two germline ends. The length of the CDR3 is 15 residues. The germline gives CDR1 SNHLY, CDR2 FYNNEI. The CDR3 nucleotides read TGTGCCAGCAGTGAAATTGGACAGACCCATGAAAAACTGTTTTTT. Its protein product is CASSEIGQTHEKLFF. Complete variable domain (other parts from reference TRBV2 and TRBJ1-4): EPEVTQTPSHQVTQMGQEVILRCVPISNHLYFYWYRQILGQKVEFLVSFYNNEISEKSEIFDDQFSVERPDGSNFTLKIRSTKLEDSAMYFCASSEIGQTHEKLFFGSGTQLSVL.

This clonotype was recorded a few times. The J gene is TRBJ1-2, the V gene TRBV12-3 or TRBV12-4; the match to TRBD1 covers 7 bases. The CDR3 is made up of 15 amino acids. V was clipped by 5 bases and J by 6 bases; unmatched bases: 12. The CDR3 DNA follows: TGTGCCAGCAGTGATGAATACAGGGGATCGAATGGCTACACCTTC. Protein sequence: CASSDEYRGSNGYTF.

V usage is TRBV24-1 and J usage is TRBJ2-3; TRBD2 is a possible D gene (6 bases). Deletions cut 5 bases from V and 2 bases from J, with 13 bases between. Per the germline V gene, CDR1 is KGHDR and CDR2 is SFDVKD. This CDR3 comprises 15 residues. CDR3 sequence reads: CATSGPGLDTDTQYF. CDR3 bases: TGTGCCACCAGTGGGCCGGGACTCGACACAGATACGCAGTATTTT.

This clonotype was seen a few times. The V gene is TRBV5-6, the J gene TRBJ1-1, with D uncertain. The CDR3 loop spans 14 amino acids. Germline assignment: CDR1 SGHDT and CDR2 YYEEEE. V was clipped by 6 bases and J by 3 bases, with 15 bases between them. The CDR3 sequence is CASTQGHFYTEAFF. In nucleotides, the CDR3 is TGTGCCAGCACCCAAGGGCATTTTTACACTGAAGCTTTCTTT. The full variable domain, with the rest looked up from reference TRBV5-6 and TRBJ1-1, is DAGVTQSPTHLIKTRGQQVTLRCSPKSGHDTVSWYQQALGQGPQFIFQYYEEEERQRGNFPDRFSGHQFPNYSSELNVNALLLGDSALYLCASTQGHFYTEAFFGQGTRLTVV.

This chain links TRBV5-1 with TRBJ1-4; D not certain. Deletions cut 4 bases from V and 5 bases from J, with 12 bases between. There are 14 residues in the CDR3. Germline CDR1 reads SGHRS; CDR2 reads YFSETQ. In nucleotides, the CDR3 is TGCGCCAGCAGCCAGGAAGCGTGGAATGAAAAACTGTTTTTT. Its translation is CASSQEAWNEKLFF.

The chain recombines TRBV4-1 with TRBJ2-5; a possible D gene is TRBD2 (5 bases). This CDR3 has 15 amino acids. From germline, CDR1 is MGHRA and CDR2 YSYEKL. V lost 4 bases and J lost 5, with 17 bases in between. The CDR3 is CASSPAGTVVETQYF. The CDR3 nucleotides read TGCGCCAGCAGCCCCGCGGGTACGGTGGTGGAGACCCAGTACTTC.

A few counts support this clonotype. V gene TRBV10-3 combines with J gene TRBJ2-7; maybe TRBD1 (5 bases). V was pared by 2 bases and J by 5 bases, with 10 bases between. Per the germline V gene, CDR1 is ENHRY and CDR2 is SYGVKD. This CDR3 spans 13 amino acids. The CDR3 DNA reads TGTGCCATCAGTGAGGCAGGGTCCGACGAGCAGTACGTC. It codes for CAISEAGSDEQYV.

CDR3 bases: TGTGCCAGCAGCGAGGGACAGGGGATGAGGACTGAAGCTTTCTTT. This sequence encodes CASSEGQGMRTEAFF. This rearrangement joins TRBV7-2 to TRBJ1-1, with 10 bases identical to TRBD1. CDR3 length equals 15 residues. V was clipped by 5 bases and J by 5 bases; unmatched bases: 8. CDR1 and CDR2 from the germline V gene are SGHTA and FQGNSA.

The J gene is TRBJ2-6, the V gene TRBV4-1, with a tentative D call TRBD2 (7 bases). CDR3 length: 14 residues. V was pared by 8 bases and J by 1 base, with 9 bases between. Germline CDR1 reads MGHRA; CDR2 reads YSYEKL. CDR3 sequence (DNA): TGCGCCAGCGGGGGGGCTTCTGGGGCCAACGTCCTGACTTTC. Protein product: CASGGASGANVLTF.

The V gene is TRBV6-1, the J gene TRBJ2-1, with 9 nucleotides matching TRBD2. Germline V gene sequence: CDR1 MNHNS, CDR2 SASEGT. V trimming: 7 bases; J trimming: 2 bases; junction bases outside the gene matches: 9. The length of the CDR3 is 16 residues. DNA for the CDR3: TGTGCCAGCAACCTATACGCGGGGGGGCCCTACAATGAGCAGTTCTTC. Translating it yields CASNLYAGGPYNEQFF.

This rearrangement joins TRBV11-2 to TRBJ2-1, with D maybe TRBD1 (5 bases). The ends were cut back, 3 bases at V and 8 bases at J, with 8 bases in the middle. Germline V lookup: CDR1 SGHAT, CDR2 FQNNGV. The CDR3 has 12 residues. CDR3 nucleotide sequence: TGTGCCAGCAGCTTCAGGGCAGATGAGCAGTTCTTC. Protein: CASSFRADEQFF.

Many counts were recorded for this clonotype. This rearrangement joins TRBV28 to TRBJ1-5; 9 bases are a match to TRBD1. The length of the CDR3 is 14 residues. The junction had 6 bases not matched to a gene; V was cut back by 6 bases and J by 6 bases. Germline CDR1 reads MDHEN; CDR2 reads SYDVKM. The DNA for the CDR3 is TGTGCCAGCAGCTCACCACAGGGGGCTCAGCCCCAGCATTTT. This codes for CASSSPQGAQPQHF.

Only one count was recorded for this clonotype. This chain connects TRBV12-3 or TRBV12-4 to TRBJ1-1; maybe TRBD1 (5 bases). The CDR3 has 12 residues. With 6 bases removed from V and 10 bases from J, the gap between germline ends came to 15 bases. The CDR3 DNA follows: TGTGCCAGCAGACCCCCAGGGATCTCAGCTTTCTTT. This translates into CASRPPGISAFF.

V gene TRBV30 combines with J gene TRBJ1-5, with D possibly TRBD1 on 5 matching bases. In germline, CDR1 is GTSNPN, CDR2 SVGIG (reference sequence). Trimming cost V 2 bases and J 1 base, with 6 bases left between them. This CDR3 region has 13 residues. In DNA, the CDR3 is TGTGCCTGGAGTCAGGGAAGCAATCAGCCCCAGCATTTT. Translation: CAWSQGSNQPQHF. The full variable domain, with the rest looked up from reference TRBV30 and TRBJ1-5, is SQTIHQWPATLVQPVGSPLSLECTVEGTSNPNLYWYRQAAGRGLQLLFYSVGIGQISSEVPQNLSASRPQDRQFILSSKKLLLSDSGFYLCAWSQGSNQPQHFGDGTRLSIL.

This clonotype was found a few times. The rearrangement uses TRBV6-2 or TRBV6-3 and TRBJ2-5; the match to TRBD2 covers 15 bases. V shed 7 bases and J 1 base; nucleotides not matched to a gene: 10. The CDR3 has 18 amino acids. Germline V gene lookup returns CDR1 MNHEY and CDR2 SVGEGT. CDR3 sequence reads: CASTQGTSGGRFQETQYF. CDR3 in DNA: TGTGCCAGCACTCAAGGGACTAGCGGGGGGCGATTCCAAGAGACCCAGTACTTC.

The DNA for the CDR3 is TGCGCCAGCAGTAGAGACCCGGGACAGGGAGGAACCTACGAGCAGTACTTC. It translates to CASSRDPGQGGTYEQYF. The V call is TRBV4-3, the J call TRBJ2-7, with TRBD1 matching 9 bases. Germline V gene data show CDR1 as LGHNA and CDR2 as YSLEER. Unmatched junction bases numbered 14, after V lost 6 bases and J lost 2 bases. The CDR3 covers 17 residues.

This rearrangement joins TRBV7-2 to TRBJ2-7, with D perhaps given as TRBD1 or TRBD2 (5 bases each). V lost 2 bases, J lost 3 bases, and 11 bases lay in between. CDR1 is SGHTA and CDR2 is FQGNSA in the germline V gene. The CDR3 length is 14 residues. CDR3 in amino acids: CASSLCWGIYEQYV. The CDR3 DNA is TGTGCCAGCAGCTTATGTTGGGGGATCTACGAGCAGTACGTC.

This rearrangement joins TRBV5-1 to TRBJ2-2; 10 nucleotides agree with TRBD2. Germline CDR1 reads SGHRS; CDR2 reads YFSETQ. The CDR3 totals 15 residues. The ends lost 7 bases at V and 4 bases at J; junction bases unmatched: 7. The CDR3 DNA reads TGCGCCAGCGGGTTAGCGGGGGGCCGCACCGGGGAGCTGTTTTTT. It is translated as CASGLAGGRTGELFF.